This T cell receptor beta chain was profiled in a study of cytomegalovirus exposure and HLA in healthy donors. The PCR employed 60 Vbeta primers together with 13 Jbeta primers. Only in-frame clones appear in the TCRdb table, and some are missing; sequencing was by immunoSEQ multiplex PCR. The repertoire consists of about 190,000 clones, with about 80% occurring once and the leading ten covering 2.2%. V dropped 4 bases and J dropped 5; count of bases not matched to a gene: 6. This CDR3 region has 15 residues. Germline CDR1 and CDR2: MDHEN and SYDVKM. This chain links TRBV28 with TRBJ2-7; 12 nucleotides align to TRBD1. Specimen: PBMCs. The TCR originated in a woman aged 25 to 39 in good health and CMV-seronegative. This chain's CDR3 is CASSSSGTGGHEQYF. CDR3 sequence (DNA): TGTGCCAGCAGTTCGTCCGGGACAGGGGGCCACGAGCAGTACTTC. The full variable domain, in which reference TRBV28 and TRBJ2-7 provide the parts outside the CDR3, is DVKVTQSSRYLVKRTGEKVFLECVQDMDHENMFWYRQDPGLGLRLIYFSYDVKMKEKGDIPEGYSVSREKKERFSLILESASTNQTSMYLCASSSSGTGGHEQYFGPGTRLTVT.